These 20 T cell receptor beta chains were all obtained from the same sample, sequenced in a study of patients and donors after allogeneic stem cell transplantation. Each CDR3 protein is one row after TCRdb ran MiXCR on the RT-PCR reads. The table includes approximately 38,000 distinct CDR3 sequences, roughly 30% detected once. Material: blood, either unsorted or a sorted T cell fraction (not recorded which). The source of these receptors is a human donor who was either an allogeneic HSCT recipient or a stem cell or donor lymphocyte infusion donor (not recorded which). It is not recorded whose cells these are; they may come from a transplant donor.

The gene calls are TRBV29-1 and TRBJ2-7, with 13 nucleotides matching TRBD2. This CDR3 has 15 residues. The trim removed 2 bases at V and 3 bases at J, leaving 4 bases unmatched. Germline CDR1 SQVTM, CDR2 ANQGSEA. As DNA, the CDR3 is TGCAGCGTTGAATCCGGGACTAGCGGGAACTACGAGCAGTACTTC. Translated, it gives CSVESGTSGNYEQYF.

This clonotype was seen more than once but under ten times. The chain recombines TRBV5-1 with TRBJ2-3; D gene unclear. The V end was cut by 2 bases, the J end by 4 bases, with 14 bases between. CDR1 and CDR2 (germline): SGHRS, YFSETQ. This CDR3 comprises 15 residues. The CDR3 bases are TGCGCCAGCAGCTTACTCACCGCAACCGCAGATACGCAGTATTTT. Its protein is CASSLLTATADTQYF.

The table lists this clonotype with a few counts. This chain links TRBV5-8 with TRBJ1-2; TRBD1 is a possible D gene (6 bases). V was trimmed by 0 bases and J by 5 bases, leaving 14 bases between them. This CDR3 region has 15 residues. CDR1 is SGHTS and CDR2 is YDEGEE in the germline V gene. The CDR3 region is CASSLAWTVLYGYTF. For the CDR3, the DNA is TGTGCCAGCAGCTTGGCTTGGACAGTTCTTTATGGCTACACCTTC.

This chain connects TRBV5-1 to TRBJ2-7, with 7 bases lining up with TRBD2. The germline CDR1 and CDR2 sequences are SGHRS and YFSETQ. V dropped 1 base and J dropped 2; count of bases not matched to a gene: 3. This CDR3 is built from 14 residues. CDR3 nucleotides: TGCGCCAGCAGCTTGTCTAGCGGTACCTACGAGCAGTACTTC. Residues: CASSLSSGTYEQYF.

This clonotype came up a few times. The chain links TRBV28 to TRBJ1-2; 7 positions agree with TRBD1. The CDR3 has 13 residues. J lost 6 bases, V lost 1 base, and 2 bases had no gene match. CDR1 and CDR2 from the germline V gene are MDHEN and SYDVKM. CDR3 residues: CASSLLTGDGYTF. The DNA for the CDR3 is TGTGCCAGCAGTTTATTAACAGGGGATGGCTACACCTTC.

This clonotype was counted a few times. The rearrangement links TRBV28 to TRBJ1-2; 7 bases fit TRBD1. The CDR3 runs to 14 residues. From germline, CDR1 is MDHEN and CDR2 SYDVKM. The ends lost 11 bases at V and 2 bases at J; junction bases unmatched: 11. The CDR3 bases are TGTGCCGGCCGGACTGGGGGACAGAACTATGGCTACACCTTC. It encodes CAGRTGGQNYGYTF.

The chain carries TRBV4-1 and TRBJ1-1; 9 bases are shared with TRBD1. Germline V gene data show CDR1 as MGHRA and CDR2 as YSYEKL. CDR3 length: 13 amino acids. Trimming took 2 bases from V and 11 from J; bases not matched to a gene: 6. Here the CDR3 DNA reads TGCGCCAGCAGCCAACCAAGGACAGGGGAGGCTTTCTTT. Its protein product is CASSQPRTGEAFF.

The chain uses TRBV5-1 and TRBJ1-6; D remains ambiguous. V lost 0 bases to trimming and J lost 0 bases, with 13 bases between them. CDR3 length: 18 amino acids. Germline assignment: CDR1 SGHRS and CDR2 YFSETQ. CDR3 nucleotides: TGCGCCAGCAGCTTGGATGTCCAGACGAGCTCCTATAATTCACCCCTCCACTTT. Its protein is CASSLDVQTSSYNSPLHF.

This clonotype has a handful of counts. The V call is TRBV12-3 or TRBV12-4, the J call TRBJ1-6; D not certain. Trimming cost V 7 bases and J 10 bases, with 17 bases left between them. The CDR3 consists of 14 residues. The CDR3 loop is CASTPGRDGSPLHF. CDR3 sequence (DNA): TGTGCCAGCACCCCTGGGAGGGATGGATCACCCCTCCACTTT.

This clonotype turned up a few times. The chain has TRBV6-5 and TRBJ1-4; TRBD1 agrees at 7 bases. V lost 5 bases, J lost 8 bases, and 14 bases stayed unmatched. The CDR3 is 16 amino acids. Per germline, CDR1 MNHEY and CDR2 SVGAGI. In nucleotides, the CDR3 is TGTGCCAGCAGTCCCCATTTACCGGGACAGCGGGAAAAACTGTTTTTT. Translation: CASSPHLPGQREKLFF.

This clonotype occurred many times. The rearrangement links TRBV18 to TRBJ1-5; D is perhaps TRBD1 (6 bases). Looked up from germline, CDR1 is KGHSH and CDR2 is LQKENI. With 2 bases removed from V and 6 bases from J, the gap between germline ends came to 8 bases. CDR3 length: 13 amino acids. CDR3 region: CASSPARGQPQHF. CDR3 coding DNA: TGTGCCAGCTCACCAGCCAGGGGTCAGCCCCAGCATTTT.

This clonotype was detected only a few times. The V call is TRBV4-2, the J call TRBJ2-1; 13 bases match TRBD2. CDR1 and CDR2 from the germline V gene are LGHNA and YNFKEQ. The length of the CDR3 is 13 residues. V was clipped by 3 bases and J by 15 bases; unmatched bases: 5. CDR3 protein: CASSQGLAGSLFF. The CDR3 DNA reads as TGTGCCAGCAGCCAGGGACTAGCGGGGTCCTTGTTCTTC.

This clonotype was seen only a few times. The J gene is TRBJ2-1, the V gene TRBV10-3; 7 nucleotides agree with TRBD2. This CDR3 region has 14 residues. With V trimmed by 4 bases and J by 8 bases, 8 bases remained unmatched. Germline V gene lookup returns CDR1 ENHRY and CDR2 SYGVKD. The CDR3 DNA sequence: TGTGCCATCAGTGCTGGCGCGGGAGTGGATGAGCAGTTCTTC. Its translation: CAISAGAGVDEQFF.

This clonotype was counted a few times. The V gene is TRBV9, the J gene TRBJ1-2; TRBD1 is a possible D gene (6 bases). V lost 3 bases and J 4 bases, leaving 16 bases between the germline ends. Germline V gene lookup returns CDR1 SGDLS and CDR2 YYNGEE. CDR3 length equals 15 residues. The CDR3 DNA reads as TGTGCCAGCAGCGATCTAGGACAGTACTCCTATGGCTACACCTTC. It is translated as CASSDLGQYSYGYTF.

This chain uses TRBV24-1 with TRBJ2-1; 7 positions match TRBD2. V gave up 0 bases and J gave up 5 bases; unmatched junction bases: 9. This CDR3 has 17 amino acids. Germline V gene sequence: CDR1 KGHDR, CDR2 SFDVKD. CDR3 bases: TGTGCCACCAGTGATTTGCACGGGCGGGAGTCCGACAATGAGCAGTTCTTC. Translating gives CATSDLHGRESDNEQFF.

This sequence joins TRBV9 and TRBJ1-1; tentatively, D is TRBD1 (6 bases). The CDR3 consists of 14 residues. Between the trimmed V and J ends, which lost 4 bases and 6 bases, there was a span of 16 bases. Germline CDR1 reads SGDLS; CDR2 reads YYNGEE. Written as DNA, the CDR3 is TGTGCCAGCAGCCCGCGGGGGGCGAGCCCTGAAGCTTTCTTT. Protein: CASSPRGASPEAFF.

This clonotype appeared once. This rearrangement joins TRBV7-8 to TRBJ2-2; D is uncertain. Germline CDR1 SGHVS, CDR2 FQNEAQ. The V end was cut by 5 bases, the J end by 0 bases, with 13 bases between. CDR3 length: 16 amino acids. CDR3 in DNA: TGTGCCAGCAGCCCAACACGATGGGCGAACACCGGGGAGCTGTTTTTT. This sequence encodes CASSPTRWANTGELFF.

The chain employs TRBV29-1 and TRBJ2-1; no clear D gene. V was cut by 1 base and J by 1 base, with 11 bases left in between. The CDR3 covers 15 residues. CDR1 is SQVTM and CDR2 is ANQGSEA in the germline V gene. CDR3 sequence: CSVEVWDISYNEQFF. DNA for the CDR3: TGCAGCGTTGAAGTCTGGGATATATCCTACAATGAGCAGTTCTTC.

The genes are TRBV6-5 and TRBJ2-7, with 9 nucleotides matching TRBD2. The CDR3 sequence is 15 residues long. The germline V gene encodes CDR1 MNHEY and CDR2 SVGAGI. V lost 4 bases to trimming and J lost 6 bases; unmatched junction nucleotides: 10. CDR3 DNA sequence: TGTGCCAGCAGTTTCTTTAGCGGGAGCGGGGGCGAGCAGTACTTC. It is translated as CASSFFSGSGGEQYF.

J is TRBJ1-3 and V is TRBV12-3 or TRBV12-4, with D unresolved. Trimming pared 1 base from V and 6 bases from J, leaving 7 bases between. The CDR3 spans 13 residues. As DNA, the CDR3 is TGTGCCAGCAGTTTAGAACAGCTAAACACCATATATTTT. Translated: CASSLEQLNTIYF.